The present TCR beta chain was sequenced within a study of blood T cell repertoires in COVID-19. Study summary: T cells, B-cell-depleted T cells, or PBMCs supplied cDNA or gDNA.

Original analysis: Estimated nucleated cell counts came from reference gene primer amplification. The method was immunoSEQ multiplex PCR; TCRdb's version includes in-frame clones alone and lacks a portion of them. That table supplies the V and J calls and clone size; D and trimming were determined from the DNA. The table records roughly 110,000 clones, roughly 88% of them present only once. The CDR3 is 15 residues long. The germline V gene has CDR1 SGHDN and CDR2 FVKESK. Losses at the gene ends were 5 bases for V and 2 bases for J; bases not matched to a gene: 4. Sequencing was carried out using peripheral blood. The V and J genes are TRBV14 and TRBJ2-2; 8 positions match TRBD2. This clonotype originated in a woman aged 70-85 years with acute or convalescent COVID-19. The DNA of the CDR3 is TGTGCCAGCAGCACCGGGGGGGGCAACACCGGGGAGCTGTTTTTT. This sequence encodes CASSTGGGNTGELFF.